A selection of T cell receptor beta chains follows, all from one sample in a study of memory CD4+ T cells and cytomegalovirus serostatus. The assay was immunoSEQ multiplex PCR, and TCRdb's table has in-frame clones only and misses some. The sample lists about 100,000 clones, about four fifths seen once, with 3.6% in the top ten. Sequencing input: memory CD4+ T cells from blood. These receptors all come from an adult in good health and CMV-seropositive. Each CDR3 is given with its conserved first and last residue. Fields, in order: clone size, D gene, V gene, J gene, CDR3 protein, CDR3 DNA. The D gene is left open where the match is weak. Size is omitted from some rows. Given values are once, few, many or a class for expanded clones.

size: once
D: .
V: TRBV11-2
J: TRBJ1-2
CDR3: CASSLAQTAYYGYTF
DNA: TGTGCCAGCAGCTTAGCGCAGACAGCTTACTATGGCTACACCTTC

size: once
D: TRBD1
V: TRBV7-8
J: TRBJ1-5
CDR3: CASSAQLDRVDSNQPQHF
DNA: TGTGCCAGCAGCGCCCAACTGGACAGGGTAGATTCCAATCAGCCCCAGCATTTT

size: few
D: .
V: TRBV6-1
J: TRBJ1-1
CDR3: CASRALGVNTEAFF
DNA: TGTGCCAGCAGAGCCCTCGGTGTGAACACTGAAGCTTTCTTT

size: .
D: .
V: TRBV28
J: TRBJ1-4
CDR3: CASRSGVRGAHEKLFF
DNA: TGTGCCAGCAGAAGTGGGGTTAGGGGAGCCCATGAAAAACTGTTTTTT

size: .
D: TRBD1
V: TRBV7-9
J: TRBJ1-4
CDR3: CASSYLTGGEKLFF
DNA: TGTGCCAGCAGCTACTTGACAGGGGGCGAAAAACTGTTTTTT

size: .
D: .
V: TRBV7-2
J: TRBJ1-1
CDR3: CASSQGRGTEAFF
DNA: TGTGCCAGCAGCCAGGGGAGGGGCACTGAAGCTTTCTTT

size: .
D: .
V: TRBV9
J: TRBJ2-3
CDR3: CASSVEVLSTDTQYF
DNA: TGTGCCAGCAGCGTAGAGGTCTTGTCCACAGATACGCAGTATTTT

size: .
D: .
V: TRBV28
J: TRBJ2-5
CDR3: CATTAGTLRKAQYF
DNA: TGTGCCACCACTGCGGGGACTCTCCGAAAGGCCCAGTACTTC

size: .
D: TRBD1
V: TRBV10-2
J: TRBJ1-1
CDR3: CASREGAQSTEAFF
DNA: TGCGCCAGCAGGGAGGGGGCGCAGAGCACTGAAGCTTTCTTT

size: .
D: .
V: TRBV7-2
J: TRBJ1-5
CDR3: CASSLFQDSNQPQHF
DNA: TGTGCCAGCAGCCTCTTCCAAGATAGCAATCAGCCCCAGCATTTT

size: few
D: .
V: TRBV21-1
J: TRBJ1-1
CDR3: CASSSHGTSNTEAFF
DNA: TGTGCCAGCAGCTCTCATGGCACCTCGAACACTGAAGCTTTCTTT

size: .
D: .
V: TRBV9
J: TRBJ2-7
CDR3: CASSVDHSSYEQYF
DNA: TGTGCCAGCAGCGTAGATCACAGCTCCTACGAGCAGTACTTC

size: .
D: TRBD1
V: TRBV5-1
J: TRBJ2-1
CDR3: CASSLSGQGYNEQFF
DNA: TGCGCCAGCAGCTTGTCGGGACAGGGGTACAATGAGCAGTTCTTC

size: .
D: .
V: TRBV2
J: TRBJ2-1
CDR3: CASLQGSYNEQFF
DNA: TGTGCCAGCCTTCAGGGCAGCTACAATGAGCAGTTCTTC

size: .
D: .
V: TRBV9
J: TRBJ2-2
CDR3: CASSVGRLTSKTGELFF
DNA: TGTGCCAGCAGCGTAGGCCGATTGACTAGTAAGACCGGGGAGCTGTTTTTT

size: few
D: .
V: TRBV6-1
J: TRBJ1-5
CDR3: CASTPGQLNQPQHF
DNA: TGTGCCAGCACCCCCGGACAGCTAAATCAGCCCCAGCATTTT

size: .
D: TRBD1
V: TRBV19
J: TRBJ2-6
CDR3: CASLTGQGVSGANVLTF
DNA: TGTGCCAGCTTAACCGGACAGGGTGTATCTGGGGCCAACGTCCTGACTTTC

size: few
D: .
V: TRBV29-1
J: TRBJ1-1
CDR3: CSVVGPENTEAFF
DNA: TGCAGCGTTGTCGGCCCGGAGAACACTGAAGCTTTCTTT

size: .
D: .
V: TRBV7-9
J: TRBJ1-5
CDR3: CASSFSPNQPQHF
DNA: TGTGCCAGCAGCTTCTCGCCCAATCAGCCCCAGCATTTT

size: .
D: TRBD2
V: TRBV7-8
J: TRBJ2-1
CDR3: CASSLVGLAEAAEQFF
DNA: TGTGCCAGCAGCTTAGTAGGTCTAGCGGAAGCCGCTGAGCAGTTCTTC

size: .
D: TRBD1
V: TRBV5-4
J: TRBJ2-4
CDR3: CASTTGAGKNIQYF
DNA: TGTGCCAGTACGACAGGGGCAGGCAAAAACATTCAGTACTTC